The next 30 T cell receptor beta chains were all read from a single sample in a study of blood T cells in healthy people across ages. Using a J-beta primer mix together with a sample-barcoded 5' primer, a second PCR was run for roughly 6 to 11 cycles. TCRdb re-derived calls from the 5' RACE reads in MiXCR, one entry per CDR3 protein. The repertoire holds about 680,000 distinct CDR3 sequences, with around half as singletons. The sequenced sample was blood. The receptors were gathered from a woman aged 60-75 years in good health.

The chain carries TRBV9 and TRBJ2-7; 7 nucleotides agree with TRBD1. The CDR3 extends over 15 amino acids. Trimming took 0 bases from V and 0 from J; bases not matched to a gene: 3. Looked up from germline, CDR1 is SGDLS and CDR2 is YYNGEE. The chain's CDR3 is CASSVAGTASYEQYF. The CDR3 nucleotides are TGTGCCAGCAGCGTAGCAGGGACAGCCTCCTACGAGCAGTACTTC.

V usage is TRBV6-2 or TRBV6-3 and J usage is TRBJ2-2; 9 bases are a match to TRBD2. CDR1 is MNHEY and CDR2 is SVGEGT in the germline V gene. This CDR3 contains 16 residues. After removal of 5 bases from V and 6 bases from J, the junction contained 10 bases not matched to a gene. CDR3 DNA: TGTGCCAGCAGTGGAGGCGGGAGGGCCCTCGCCGGGGAGCTGTTTTTT. Translated: CASSGGGRALAGELFF.

Many counts were recorded for this clonotype. The chain links TRBV4-3 to TRBJ2-7; 9 bases are a match to TRBD2. In germline, CDR1 is LGHNA, CDR2 YSLEER. The CDR3 length is 16 residues. V was clipped by 0 bases and J by 0 bases; unmatched bases: 3. The chain's CDR3 is CASSQELAGTSYEQYF. Here the CDR3 DNA reads TGCGCCAGCAGCCAAGAGCTAGCGGGGACCTCCTACGAGCAGTACTTC.

The genes are TRBV29-1 and TRBJ1-2; D is ambiguous. The CDR3 runs to 13 residues. Between the trimmed V and J ends, which lost 6 bases and 6 bases, there was a span of 17 bases. Germline-derived CDR1 and CDR2 are SQVTM and ANQGSEA. The CDR3 region is CSVKEGDTDGYTF. DNA of the CDR3: TGCAGCGTCAAAGAGGGAGACACGGATGGCTACACCTTC.

This clonotype has more than one count but fewer than ten. This rearrangement joins TRBV7-2 to TRBJ2-5, with 12 bases matching TRBD1. The trim removed 4 bases at V and 5 bases at J, leaving 5 bases unmatched. The CDR3 sequence is 15 residues long. Germline V gives CDR1 SGHTA, CDR2 FQGNSA. The CDR3 region is CASSSGDRGLETQYF. CDR3 nucleotide sequence: TGTGCCAGCAGCTCCGGGGACAGGGGGCTGGAGACCCAGTACTTC.

V gene TRBV9 combines with J gene TRBJ2-3; a possible D gene is TRBD2 (5 bases). The V end lost 4 bases, the J end lost 0 bases, and 12 bases lay between the germline ends. This CDR3 has 15 amino acids. Germline V CDR1 and CDR2: SGDLS, YYNGEE. CDR3 nucleotide sequence: TGTGCCAGCAGCCCGGTAGGACTTAGCACAGATACGCAGTATTTT. As protein: CASSPVGLSTDTQYF.

The J gene is TRBJ2-1, the V gene TRBV4-1; the D is unclear. Germline values: CDR1 MGHRA, CDR2 YSYEKL. V was cut by 1 base and J by 4 bases, with 5 bases left in between. The CDR3 spans 13 residues. CDR3 residues: CASSQVSYNEQFF. DNA of the CDR3: TGCGCCAGCAGCCAAGTGAGTTACAATGAGCAGTTCTTC.

The rearrangement joins TRBV30 to TRBJ1-6; 10 bases fit TRBD1. Germline-derived CDR1 and CDR2 are GTSNPN and SVGIG (reference sequence). Trimming removed 3 bases from V and 10 bases from J; junction bases left unmatched: 0. CDR3 length: 12 residues. The CDR3 DNA follows: TGTGCCTGGAGGGGACAGGGGTCACCCCTCCACTTT. This codes for CAWRGQGSPLHF.

This clonotype was seen more than once but under ten times. The chain employs TRBV7-2 and TRBJ2-5, with 11 bases lining up with TRBD2. Per germline, CDR1 SGHTA and CDR2 FQGNSA. The V and J ends lost 0 bases and 5 bases, in that order; junction bases with no gene match: 2. The CDR3 extends over 15 amino acids. CDR3 in DNA: TGTGCCAGCAGCTTAGCTAGCGGGAGGGTGGAGACCCAGTACTTC. Translation gives CASSLASGRVETQYF. The full variable domain, with the rest looked up from reference TRBV7-2 and TRBJ2-5, is GAGVSQSPSNKVTEKGKDVELRCDPISGHTALYWYRQSLGQGLEFLIYFQGNSAPDKSGLPSDRFSAERTGGSVSTLTIQRTQQEDSAVYLCASSLASGRVETQYFGPGTRLLVL.

This clonotype showed up many times. The J gene is TRBJ2-6, the V gene TRBV5-1, with D possibly matching TRBD1 (6 bases). The CDR3 covers 17 residues. V lost 4 bases and J 0 bases, leaving 14 bases between the germline ends. CDR1 SGHRS and CDR2 YFSETQ come from the germline V gene. CDR3 region: CASSQTGLSSGANVLTF. The CDR3, as DNA: TGCGCCAGCAGCCAGACAGGCCTGTCCTCTGGGGCCAACGTCCTGACTTTC.

This clonotype turned up a few times. This sequence joins TRBV4-2 and TRBJ2-1, with 10 bases aligning to TRBD2. The CDR3 spans 16 residues. V lost 5 bases to trimming and J lost 3 bases; unmatched junction nucleotides: 7. Germline V gene sequence: CDR1 LGHNA, CDR2 YNFKEQ. Written as DNA, the CDR3 is TGTGCCAGCAGCACAAGGACTAGCGGCCTCTACAATGAGCAGTTCTTC. Its protein is CASSTRTSGLYNEQFF.

Concerning this clonotype itself: This may be a read error, as it is one base from a much larger clone. The chain joins TRBV7-2 to TRBJ2-2; TRBD2 aligns across 8 bases. The CDR3 length is 16 residues. V lost 3 bases and J lost 6; bases outside the gene matches: 9. Germline V gene data show CDR1 as SGHTA and CDR2 as FQGNSA. For the CDR3, the DNA is TGTGCCAGCAGCTTTACTAGCGGAACCTACGCCGGGGAGCTGTTTTTT. As protein: CASSFTSGTYAGELFF.

This chain connects TRBV7-3 to TRBJ2-2; 7 nucleotides match TRBD1. Germline V gene lookup returns CDR1 SGHTA and CDR2 FQGTGA. The V gene end was trimmed by 4 bases and the J gene end by 3 bases; junction bases not matched to a gene: 2. This CDR3 is 14 amino acids long. This CDR3 reads CASSSQGDTGELFF. The CDR3 DNA reads as TGTGCCAGCAGCTCTCAGGGGGACACCGGGGAGCTGTTTTTT.

This clonotype was recorded at least ten times. This chain links TRBV28 with TRBJ2-3; D may be TRBD2 (5 bases). With 6 bases removed from V and 2 bases from J, the gap between germline ends came to 15 bases. The CDR3 has 15 residues. Per the germline V gene, CDR1 is MDHEN and CDR2 is SYDVKM. The DNA of the CDR3 is TGTGCCAGCAGCCCCCAGCGGATTGTCACAGATACGCAGTATTTT. Residues: CASSPQRIVTDTQYF.

This clonotype was counted only a few times. The CDR3 here is CASSQFSWGRSSYNEQFF. DNA for the CDR3: TGTGCCAGCAGCCAATTCTCATGGGGGCGATCCTCCTACAATGAGCAGTTCTTC. The chain links TRBV3-1 to TRBJ2-1; tentatively, D is TRBD1 (6 bases). With 2 bases removed from V and 0 bases from J, the gap between germline ends came to 17 bases. Germline V gives CDR1 LGHDT, CDR2 YNNKEL (reference sequence). The CDR3 is made up of 18 amino acids.

The V and J genes are TRBV30 and TRBJ1-1; no reliable D call. The length of the CDR3 is 12 residues. V was cut by 0 bases and J by 7 bases, with 9 bases left in between. Germline V gene lookup returns CDR1 GTSNPN and CDR2 SVGIG (reference sequence). The CDR3 DNA reads as TGTGCCTGGAGTGTATCATTTAGTGAAGCTTTCTTT. This codes for CAWSVSFSEAFF.

In its sample, this clonotype was seen a few times. The genes are TRBV29-1 and TRBJ1-2, with a possible D match to TRBD1 (5 bases). V lost 0 bases and J 8 bases, leaving 22 bases between the germline ends. From germline, CDR1 is SQVTM and CDR2 ANQGSEA. CDR3 length: 16 residues. In DNA, the CDR3 is TGCAGCGTTGAAGATTTAACACAGGCTAGATATTACGGCTACACCTTC. This encodes CSVEDLTQARYYGYTF.

In this sample, this clonotype turned up a few times. V gene TRBV25-1 combines with J gene TRBJ1-6; 7 bases fit TRBD1. The CDR3 runs 14 residues. Unmatched junction bases numbered 4, after V lost 2 bases and J lost 9 bases. CDR1 MGHDK and CDR2 SYGVNS come from the germline V gene. CDR3 sequence reads: CASSEDRVGSPLHF. The CDR3 DNA reads TGTGCCAGCAGTGAAGACAGGGTGGGTTCACCCCTCCACTTT.

This clonotype was detected a few times. This clone may be a read error of a much larger clone one base away. The chain joins TRBV5-4 to TRBJ2-5, with TRBD1 as a possible D gene (6 bases). CDR1 and CDR2 (germline): SGHNT, YYREEE (reference sequence). The V gene lost 4 bases and the J gene lost 2 bases, with 9 bases spanning the gap. The CDR3 loop spans 13 amino acids. This chain's CDR3 is CASSIGQQETQYF. The CDR3 DNA reads as TGTGCCAGCAGCATCGGACAGCAAGAGACCCAGTACTTC.

This chain uses TRBV12-3 or TRBV12-4 with TRBJ1-5; 7 nucleotides align to TRBD1. The CDR3 has 14 residues. V shed 5 bases, J shed 7 bases, and the junction held 8 bases outside the gene matches. CDR3 sequence reads: CASSQQGLEQPQHF. The CDR3, as DNA: TGTGCCAGCAGTCAACAGGGGTTGGAACAGCCCCAGCATTTT.

V usage is TRBV5-1 and J usage is TRBJ2-7; weak D call: TRBD2 (6 bases). V was pared by 4 bases and J by 3 bases, with 20 bases between. CDR3 length equals 16 residues. Germline assignment: CDR1 SGHRS and CDR2 YFSETQ. CDR3 protein: CASSPIGAGRNYEQYF. The CDR3 nucleotides are TGCGCCAGCAGCCCCATCGGGGCGGGAAGGAACTACGAGCAGTACTTC.

The chain is built from TRBV11-2 and TRBJ2-1, with D maybe TRBD2 (5 bases). Germline loops: CDR1 SGHAT, CDR2 FQNNGV. This CDR3 spans 16 amino acids. Between the trimmed V and J ends, which lost 0 bases and 1 base, there was a span of 10 bases. CDR3 loop: CASSLDSGGSYNEQFF. The CDR3 bases are TGTGCCAGCAGCTTAGATTCGGGCGGGTCCTACAATGAGCAGTTCTTC.

This clonotype was seen a handful of times. J is TRBJ2-1 and V is TRBV5-1; 13 nucleotides match TRBD2. The CDR3 consists of 16 residues. From germline, CDR1 is SGHRS and CDR2 YFSETQ. V lost 3 bases and J lost 8; bases outside the gene matches: 8. CDR3 sequence: CASSYRLAGGGDEQFF. DNA of the CDR3: TGCGCCAGCAGCTACAGACTAGCGGGAGGTGGTGATGAGCAGTTCTTC.

This sequence joins TRBV7-3 and TRBJ2-3; 7 bases are shared with TRBD2. The junction had 13 bases not matched to a gene; V was cut back by 5 bases and J by 2 bases. The CDR3 runs 17 residues. In germline, CDR1 is SGHTA, CDR2 FQGTGA. The CDR3 nucleotides are TGTGCCAGCAGCATCCTTGGGGGGGACTACAACACAGATACGCAGTATTTT. As protein: CASSILGGDYNTDTQYF.

In this sample, this clonotype turned up a few times. CDR3 DNA sequence: TGTGCCAGCAGCACCGGGGTCTTGCGGGAGGGTCAGACCCAGTACTTC. As protein: CASSTGVLREGQTQYF. The chain combines TRBV7-2 with TRBJ2-5; TRBD2 agrees at 9 bases. The CDR3 has 16 amino acids. Germline V CDR1 and CDR2: SGHTA, FQGNSA. J was trimmed by 6 bases and V by 5 bases; bases with no gene match: 13.

In this sample, this clonotype turned up a few times. The rearrangement uses TRBV12-3 or TRBV12-4 and TRBJ2-5; 8 bases align to TRBD2. After removal of 1 base from V and 4 bases from J, the junction contained 5 bases not matched to a gene. The CDR3 contains 15 residues. As DNA, the CDR3 is TGTGCCAGCAGTTTAGAAGGGACTAGTGGAGAGACCCAGTACTTC. Its protein is CASSLEGTSGETQYF.

The chain recombines TRBV20-1 with TRBJ2-1, with unresolved D. The CDR3 loop spans 13 amino acids. Germline CDR1 is DFQATT and CDR2 is SNEGSKA (reference sequence). With 6 bases removed from V and 2 bases from J, the gap between germline ends came to 11 bases. CDR3 residues: CSALDRAYNEQFF. The CDR3 nucleotides are TGCAGTGCACTGGACCGAGCCTACAATGAGCAGTTCTTC.

V and J are TRBV7-2 and TRBJ1-4, with D possibly being TRBD1 (5 bases). Trimming stripped 5 bases from V and 4 bases from J, with 14 bases between. This CDR3 comprises 15 residues. Germline V CDR1 and CDR2: SGHTA, FQGNSA. Here the CDR3 DNA reads TGTGCCAGCAGCCGACAGTTCGGGTTTAATGAAAAACTGTTTTTT. Its protein product is CASSRQFGFNEKLFF.

The genes are TRBV7-9 and TRBJ2-5; D gene ambiguous. With 1 base removed from V and 1 base from J, the gap between germline ends came to 7 bases. This CDR3 contains 14 residues. The germline CDR1 and CDR2 sequences are SEHNR and FQNEAQ (reference sequence). CDR3 coding DNA: TGTGCCAGCAGCTTAGGCAACTCCCAAGAGACCCAGTACTTC. Amino acids: CASSLGNSQETQYF.

Points on this clonotype: Since no conserved phenylalanine or tryptophan closes the CDR3, a read error is the likely cause. The chain is built from TRBV20-1 and TRBJ2-7; 10 nucleotides align to TRBD1. Near its end, the DNA agrees better with TRBJ2-5, so the J call may be wrong. This CDR3 region has 14 residues. Germline V gives CDR1 DFQATT, CDR2 SNEGSKA (reference sequence). CDR3: CSAADRGKRETQYL. The CDR3 DNA sequence: TGCAGTGCTGCGGACAGGGGGAAAAGGGAGACCCAGTACCTC.